Following are 25 T cell receptor beta chains from one sample sequenced in a study of early T cells in non-severe SARS-CoV-2 infection. A single record per CDR3 protein comes from TCRdb applying MiXCR to the 5' RACE reads. The table has approximately 56,000 distinct CDR3 sequences, around a tenth seen once; the top ten hold 4% to 4.5%. Material for sequencing was whole blood. These TCRs come from an adult who was a healthcare worker with PCR-confirmed SARS-CoV-2 infection or an uninfected control (not recorded which).

This clonotype was seen repeatedly, ten times or more. In DNA, the CDR3 is TGCGCCAGCCGGGTGGGTGGATGGAGAATCGAAAAACTGTTTTTT. Residues: CASRVGGWRIEKLFF. The genes are TRBV5-1 and TRBJ1-4; D gene uncertain. CDR3 length: 15 residues. The V gene's germline CDR1 is SGHRS and CDR2 YFSETQ. Trimming removed 7 bases at V and 8 bases at J, with 21 bases between.

This clonotype was observed a handful of times. The conserved final phenylalanine or tryptophan is absent from the CDR3, which likely points to a read error. V is TRBV24-1 and J is TRBJ2-7, with D perhaps TRBD1 (5 bases). The CDR3 spans 16 residues. V lost 8 bases, J lost 6 bases, and 25 bases lay in between. Germline CDR1 is KGHDR and CDR2 is SFDVKD. The CDR3, as DNA: TGTGCCACCATCACCTACTCAGGGTTTTTTTGTCGCGAGCAGTACTCC. Residues: CATITYSGFFCREQYS.

There are many counts of this clonotype. The J gene is TRBJ2-5, the V gene TRBV20-1; perhaps TRBD2 as D (6 bases). The CDR3 totals 15 residues. Germline-derived CDR1 and CDR2 are DFQATT and SNEGSKA (reference sequence). V dropped 0 bases and J dropped 3 bases, with 14 bases sitting between them. The CDR3 protein is CSARDPLAQEETQYF. The DNA of the CDR3 is TGCAGTGCTAGAGATCCCCTAGCGCAAGAAGAGACCCAGTACTTC.

This clonotype was detected many times. The chain is built from TRBV29-1 and TRBJ1-2; possible D gene TRBD1, 6 bases. From germline, CDR1 is SQVTM and CDR2 ANQGSEA. The CDR3 contains 16 residues. The V end lost 1 base, the J end lost 5 bases, and 20 bases lay between the germline ends. CDR3 residues: CSVEGPTWTEGYGYTF. The DNA of the CDR3 is TGCAGCGTTGAAGGCCCTACTTGGACAGAAGGTTATGGCTACACCTTC.

This clonotype has ten or more counts. This rearrangement joins TRBV6-5 to TRBJ1-1; D uncertain. V lost 8 bases, J lost 0 bases, and 10 bases lay in between. CDR1 and CDR2 (germline): MNHEY, SVGAGI. CDR3 size: 13 residues. This CDR3 reads CASGRTVNTEAFF. The CDR3 nucleotides read TGTGCCAGCGGACGAACAGTGAACACTGAAGCTTTCTTT.

This clonotype came up many times. The J gene is TRBJ2-3, the V gene TRBV12-3 or TRBV12-4; D uncertain. V was cut by 7 bases and J by 0 bases, with 11 bases left in between. CDR3 length: 14 amino acids. CDR3 residues: CASIPFPSTDTQYF. The CDR3 nucleotides are TGTGCCAGCATCCCATTCCCTAGCACAGATACGCAGTATTTT.

This chain joins TRBV29-1 and TRBJ2-2, with D hard to call. This CDR3 has 14 residues. The V end was cut by 7 bases, the J end by 6 bases, with 18 bases between. Germline assignment: CDR1 SQVTM and CDR2 ANQGSEA. CDR3 in amino acids: CSAQPSPFAGELFF. Here the CDR3 DNA reads TGCAGCGCCCAACCCTCCCCTTTTGCCGGGGAGCTGTTTTTT.

A few counts support this clonotype. J is TRBJ1-2 and V is TRBV9; 7 bases map to TRBD1. V shed 3 bases, J shed 2 bases, and the junction held 7 bases outside the gene matches. Germline assignment: CDR1 SGDLS and CDR2 YYNGEE. CDR3 size: 15 residues. The CDR3: CASSADSTGNYGYTF. DNA of the CDR3: TGTGCCAGCAGCGCGGACTCGACAGGGAACTATGGCTACACCTTC.

In this sample, this clonotype turned up many times. This chain links TRBV9 with TRBJ1-1; D is undetermined. Germline values: CDR1 SGDLS, CDR2 YYNGEE. V was clipped by 7 bases and J by 11 bases, with 18 bases between them. The CDR3 loop spans 12 amino acids. In nucleotides, the CDR3 is TGTGCCAGCTCCACCGCAGGCCAGGAGGCTTTCTTT. It codes for CASSTAGQEAFF.

The V call is TRBV19, the J call TRBJ1-6; no definite D call. V lost 3 bases, J lost 0 bases, and 9 bases lay in between. Germline values: CDR1 LNHDA, CDR2 SQIVND (reference sequence). This CDR3 region has 16 residues. CDR3 sequence: CASSIRQSSYNSPLHF. CDR3 in DNA: TGTGCCAGTAGTATCCGGCAGAGCTCCTATAATTCACCCCTCCACTTT.

V is TRBV30 and J is TRBJ1-2; TRBD1 agrees at 7 bases. Germline loops: CDR1 GTSNPN, CDR2 SVGIG (reference sequence). The CDR3 spans 13 residues. V lost 5 bases and J lost 6; bases outside the gene matches: 9. CDR3 amino acids: CAWDRVKEDGYTF. The CDR3 region has the DNA TGTGCCTGGGACAGGGTTAAGGAGGATGGCTACACCTTC.

The sample holds a few counts of this clonotype. The chain is built from TRBV7-2 and TRBJ2-1, with D perhaps TRBD2 (6 bases). This CDR3 is 12 amino acids long. Trimming removed 2 bases from V and 8 bases from J, with 7 bases in between. Germline values: CDR1 SGHTA, CDR2 FQGNSA. The CDR3 nucleotides read TGTGCCAGCAGCTTAAGGAGGGATGAGCAGTTCTTC. This codes for CASSLRRDEQFF.

This clonotype was counted a few times. The chain carries TRBV11-2 and TRBJ2-3, with TRBD2 matching over 10 bases. This CDR3 spans 15 amino acids. The germline CDR1 and CDR2 sequences are SGHAT and FQNNGV. V lost 6 bases to trimming and J lost 2 bases; unmatched junction nucleotides: 5. The CDR3 sequence is CASSPLAGSTDTQYF. The CDR3 coding sequence is TGTGCCAGCAGTCCACTAGCGGGGTCCACAGATACGCAGTATTTT.

V gene TRBV5-6 combines with J gene TRBJ2-1, with D hard to call. The CDR3 is made up of 16 amino acids. Trimming stripped 4 bases from V and 0 bases from J, with 14 bases between. Looked up from germline, CDR1 is SGHDT and CDR2 is YYEEEE. CDR3 protein: CASSNVNFHSYNEQFF. For the CDR3, the DNA is TGTGCCAGCAGCAATGTAAATTTCCACTCCTACAATGAGCAGTTCTTC.

This clonotype was recorded at least ten times. The chain employs TRBV7-2 and TRBJ2-2; weak D call: TRBD1 (6 bases). Looked up from germline, CDR1 is SGHTA and CDR2 is FQGNSA. V was trimmed by 5 bases and J by 1 base, leaving 8 bases between them. The CDR3 contains 14 residues. CDR3 bases: TGTGCCAGCAGCGTGGACAGGAACACCGGGGAGCTGTTTTTT. This codes for CASSVDRNTGELFF.

The V and J genes are TRBV11-2 and TRBJ2-7; D ambiguous. V was cut by 3 bases and J by 3 bases, with 18 bases left in between. Germline lookup yields CDR1 SGHAT and CDR2 FQNNGV. The CDR3 length is 16 residues. DNA for the CDR3: TGTGCCAGCAGCTTTAATTTTGCCCCTGACCTCTACGAGCAGTACTTC. It specifies CASSFNFAPDLYEQYF.

This clonotype has at least ten counts. This chain links TRBV3-1 with TRBJ2-1, with 7 bases identical to TRBD1. The CDR3 contains 12 residues. Germline assignment: CDR1 LGHDT and CDR2 YNNKEL (reference sequence). V dropped 2 bases and J dropped 9; count of bases not matched to a gene: 1. This chain's CDR3 is CASSQHRGEQFF. CDR3 nucleotide sequence: TGTGCCAGCAGCCAACACAGGGGTGAGCAGTTCTTC.

This clonotype was seen only a few times. The chain couples TRBV30 to TRBJ2-2; the D is unclear. V lost 6 bases, J lost 7 bases, and 12 bases lay in between. Looked up from germline, CDR1 is GTSNPN and CDR2 is SVGIG (reference sequence). This CDR3 has 12 amino acids. The DNA for the CDR3 is TGTGCCTGCCCGCGTGTCAACGGGGAGCTGTTTTTT. Its protein is CACPRVNGELFF.

There are many counts of this clonotype. This chain uses TRBV6-6 with TRBJ1-6; D may be TRBD1 (6 bases). Trimming stripped 4 bases from V and 5 bases from J, with 9 bases between. Germline CDR1 and CDR2: MNHNY and SVGAGI (reference sequence). The CDR3 has 14 amino acids. For the CDR3, the DNA is TGTGCCAGCAGTTGGGACACGGATAATTCACCCCTCCACTTT. This translates into CASSWDTDNSPLHF.

In its sample, this clonotype was seen many times. This chain uses TRBV6-2 or TRBV6-3 with TRBJ2-7, with a weak D call TRBD2 (6 bases). This CDR3 is 13 amino acids long. CDR1 is MNHEY and CDR2 is SVGEGT in the germline V gene. Trimming shortened V by 2 bases and J by 1 base, and 6 bases separated the two germline ends. In nucleotides, the CDR3 is TGTGCCAGCAGTTACGCGGGATCCTACGAGCAGTACTTC. Translating it yields CASSYAGSYEQYF.

This clonotype was counted many times. The rearrangement uses TRBV6-2 or TRBV6-3 and TRBJ2-7, with TRBD2 matching 14 bases. The junction had 7 bases not matched to a gene; V was cut back by 5 bases and J by 4 bases. Germline values: CDR1 MNHEY, CDR2 SVGEGT. The CDR3 has 16 amino acids. The CDR3 nucleotides are TGTGCCAGCAGTCCCGGGACTAGCGGGAGAAGTTACGAGCAGTACTTC. It translates to CASSPGTSGRSYEQYF.

This clonotype was detected many times. The V gene is TRBV10-1, the J gene TRBJ1-5; D call uncertain. Per germline, CDR1 WNHNN and CDR2 SYGVQD (reference sequence). V was shortened by 0 bases and J by 0 bases, with 0 bases between the two germline ends. This CDR3 region has 13 residues. CDR3 DNA sequence: TGCGCCAGCAGTGAGTCTAGCAATCAGCCCCAGCATTTT. Protein sequence: CASSESSNQPQHF.

The table lists this clonotype with many counts. This chain uses TRBV19 with TRBJ2-1, with 12 positions matching TRBD1. This CDR3 contains 14 residues. Trimming at V came to 7 bases and at J to 9 bases, leaving 7 bases not matched to a gene. Germline CDR1 reads LNHDA; CDR2 reads SQIVND (reference sequence). CDR3 protein: CASKGDRGLGEQFF. The DNA of the CDR3 is TGTGCCAGTAAGGGGGACAGGGGGCTTGGTGAGCAGTTCTTC.

A few counts support this clonotype. The chain joins TRBV5-4 to TRBJ1-2; the D gene is possibly TRBD1 (6 bases). The V gene's germline CDR1 is SGHNT and CDR2 YYREEE (reference sequence). V lost 0 bases and J lost 2, with 11 bases in between. The CDR3 has 15 residues. CDR3 residues: CASSLDPGDNYGYTF. CDR3 DNA: TGTGCCAGCAGCTTGGATCCAGGGGACAACTATGGCTACACCTTC. The complete variable domain, with remaining parts taken from reference TRBV5-4 and TRBJ1-2, reads ETGVTQSPTHLIKTRGQQVTLRCSSQSGHNTVSWYQQALGQGPQFIFQYYREEENGRGNFPPRFSGLQFPNYSSELNVNALELDDSALYLCASSLDPGDNYGYTFGSGTRLTVV.

This clonotype came up a few times. The chain joins TRBV5-8 to TRBJ2-7; 10 positions match TRBD1. Trimming removed 5 bases from V and 4 bases from J; junction bases left unmatched: 6. The CDR3 runs 14 residues. Germline CDR1 SGHTS, CDR2 YDEGEE. This CDR3 is CASRSGQGFYEQYF. The DNA of the CDR3 is TGTGCCAGCAGATCGGGACAGGGGTTTTACGAGCAGTACTTC.